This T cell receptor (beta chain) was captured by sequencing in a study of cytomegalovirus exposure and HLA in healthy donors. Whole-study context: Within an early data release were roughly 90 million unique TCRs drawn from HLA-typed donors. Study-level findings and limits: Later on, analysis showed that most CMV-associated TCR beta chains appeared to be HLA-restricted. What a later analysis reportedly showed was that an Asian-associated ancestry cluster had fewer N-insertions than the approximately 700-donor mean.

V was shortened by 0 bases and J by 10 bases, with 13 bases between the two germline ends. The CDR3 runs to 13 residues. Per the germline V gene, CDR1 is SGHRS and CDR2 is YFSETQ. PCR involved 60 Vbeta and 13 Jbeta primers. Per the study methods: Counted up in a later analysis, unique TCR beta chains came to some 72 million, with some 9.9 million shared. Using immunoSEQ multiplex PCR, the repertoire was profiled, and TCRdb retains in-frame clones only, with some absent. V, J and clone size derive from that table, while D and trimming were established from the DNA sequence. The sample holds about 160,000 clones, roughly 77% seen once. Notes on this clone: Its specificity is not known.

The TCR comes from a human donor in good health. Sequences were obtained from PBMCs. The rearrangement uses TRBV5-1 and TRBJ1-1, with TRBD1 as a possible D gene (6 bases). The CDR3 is CASSLAGPQGAFF. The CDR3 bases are TGCGCCAGCAGCTTGGCAGGTCCACAGGGAGCTTTCTTT.